A single sample is the source of the 27 T cell receptor beta chains below, sequenced in a study of blood T cell repertoires in COVID-19. The assay was immunoSEQ multiplex PCR, and TCRdb's table has in-frame clones only and misses some. Among over 70,000 clones listed, roughly 85% were seen once. Sequencing input: peripheral blood. The receptor source for this set is a man aged 55 to 70 with COVID-19, enrolled during active disease.

The rearrangement uses TRBV24-1 and TRBJ2-3; TRBD2 aligns across 7 bases. The CDR3 sequence is 17 residues long. The V and J ends lost 3 bases and 0 bases, in that order; junction bases with no gene match: 8. The germline V gene encodes CDR1 KGHDR and CDR2 SFDVKD. CDR3 DNA sequence: TGTGCCACCAGTGATCCCTACCAAGCGGGAAGCACAGATACGCAGTATTTT. As protein: CATSDPYQAGSTDTQYF.

This chain links TRBV18 with TRBJ1-5, with D uncertain. The CDR3 is made up of 14 amino acids. Germline V gene sequence: CDR1 KGHSH, CDR2 LQKENI. V shed 6 bases and J shed 3 bases, with 12 bases lying between them. CDR3 in DNA: TGTGCCAGCTCCCCCGAACAGTTCAATCAGCCCCAGCATTTT. It yields the protein CASSPEQFNQPQHF.

In its sample, this clone was seen once. V usage is TRBV9 and J usage is TRBJ2-5; TRBD2 agrees at 9 bases. This CDR3 comprises 14 residues. The J segment lost 4 bases and the V segment lost 4 bases, leaving 5 bases of the junction unmatched. CDR1 and CDR2 (germline): SGDLS, YYNGEE. Written as DNA, the CDR3 is TGTGCCAGCAGCCCCGGACTAGCGAGAGAGACCCAGTACTTC. Protein: CASSPGLARETQYF. Full variable domain (outside the CDR3, taken from reference TRBV9 and TRBJ2-5): DSGVTQTPKHLITATGQRVTLRCSPRSGDLSVYWYQQSLDQGLQFLIQYYNGEERAKGNILERFSAQQFPDLHSELNLSSLELGDSALYFCASSPGLARETQYFGPGTRLLVL.

The genes are TRBV3-1 (or the pseudogene TRBV3-2) and TRBJ2-6; D unclear. V lost 4 bases to trimming and J lost 2 bases, with 12 bases between them. This CDR3 is 16 amino acids long. CDR1 is LGHDT and CDR2 is YNNKEL in the germline V gene (reference sequence). CDR3 DNA sequence: TGTGCCAGCAGCCCAGATTTTCAGACTGGGGCCAACGTCCTGACTTTC. Translation gives CASSPDFQTGANVLTF.

This chain joins TRBV27 and TRBJ2-1; the match to TRBD1 covers 7 bases. The V gene end was trimmed by 3 bases and the J gene end by 5 bases; junction bases not matched to a gene: 7. The CDR3 runs to 15 residues. Germline values: CDR1 MNHEY, CDR2 SMNVEV (reference sequence). The CDR3, as DNA: TGTGCCAGCAGTTTTCGAGACAGGGATCACAATGAGCAGTTCTTC. Amino acids: CASSFRDRDHNEQFF.

CDR3 sequence: CASSLSPLYEQYF. In DNA form, the CDR3 reads TGTGCCAGCAGCTTAAGCCCCCTTTACGAGCAGTACTTC. The rearrangement links TRBV7-9 to TRBJ2-7; D unclear. CDR1 SEHNR and CDR2 FQNEAQ come from the germline V gene (reference sequence). Trimming pared 2 bases from V and 4 bases from J, leaving 9 bases between. This CDR3 contains 13 residues.

V is TRBV18 and J is TRBJ2-3; TRBD1 aligns across 9 bases. The CDR3 has 16 residues. Germline values: CDR1 KGHSH, CDR2 LQKENI. The trim removed 3 bases at V and 5 bases at J, leaving 9 bases unmatched. DNA of the CDR3: TGTGCCAGCTCACCTGCTTTGACAGGGGGGCGAGATACGCAGTATTTT. Translation: CASSPALTGGRDTQYF.

This clone was detected only a few times. CDR3 loop: CASSFVQGARTEAFF. The CDR3 bases are TGTGCCAGCAGTTTCGTACAGGGGGCCCGCACTGAAGCTTTCTTT. This chain connects TRBV28 to TRBJ1-1, with 9 bases aligning to TRBD1. This CDR3 is built from 15 residues. Germline CDR1 and CDR2: MDHEN and SYDVKM. V was clipped by 3 bases and J by 4 bases; unmatched bases: 6.

This sequence joins TRBV6-5 and TRBJ1-2; 9 bases are shared with TRBD1. The CDR3 sequence is 13 residues long. The germline CDR1 and CDR2 sequences are MNHEY and SVGAGI. Trimming took 7 bases from V and 8 from J; bases not matched to a gene: 8. The CDR3 loop reads CASIPGTGQGYTF. CDR3 bases: TGTGCCAGCATCCCCGGGACAGGGCAGGGCTACACCTTC.

The chain uses TRBV19 and TRBJ2-1; TRBD2 matches at 10 bases. This CDR3 comprises 14 residues. Germline V gives CDR1 LNHDA, CDR2 SQIVND (reference sequence). The V segment lost 7 bases and the J segment 7 bases; nucleotides outside the gene matches: 7. CDR3 loop: CASKERGGHNEQFF. In nucleotides, the CDR3 is TGTGCCAGTAAGGAGCGGGGGGGCCATAATGAGCAGTTCTTC.

This chain uses TRBV23-1 with TRBJ2-7; 8 bases are shared with TRBD2. TRBV23-1 is labeled an ORF, and its function is uncertain. The V and J ends lost 2 bases and 0 bases, in that order; junction bases with no gene match: 9. The CDR3 spans 17 residues. This chain's CDR3 is CASSQGLSGGPSYEQYF. The CDR3, as DNA: TGCGCCAGCAGTCAAGGTTTAAGCGGGGGTCCCTCCTACGAGCAGTACTTC.

The V gene is TRBV2, the J gene TRBJ1-1; 7 bases map to TRBD1. This CDR3 spans 14 amino acids. Germline CDR1 SNHLY, CDR2 FYNNEI. The trim removed 7 bases at V and 0 bases at J, leaving 5 bases unmatched. The CDR3: CASNRGELNTEAFF. The CDR3, as DNA: TGTGCCAGCAACAGGGGTGAATTGAACACTGAAGCTTTCTTT.

The chain is built from TRBV5-5 and TRBJ2-1; D is possibly TRBD1 (6 bases). The CDR3 has 14 amino acids. Looked up from germline, CDR1 is SGHKS and CDR2 is YYEKEE (reference sequence). V dropped 0 bases and J dropped 6 bases, with 10 bases sitting between them. In DNA, the CDR3 is TGTGCCAGCAGCTTGGGGACAGAGGGCAATGAGCAGTTCTTC. Its protein product is CASSLGTEGNEQFF. Full variable domain (outside the CDR3, taken from reference TRBV5-5 and TRBJ2-1): DAGVTQSPTHLIKTRGQQVTLRCSPISGHKSVSWYQQVLGQGPQFIFQYYEKEERGRGNFPDRFSARQFPNYSSELNVNALLLGDSALYLCASSLGTEGNEQFFGPGTRLTVL.

This chain links TRBV30 with TRBJ2-7, with 7 nucleotides matching TRBD2. This CDR3 is 13 amino acids long. V shed 3 bases, J shed 4 bases, and the junction held 6 bases outside the gene matches. Germline V gives CDR1 GTSNPN, CDR2 SVGIG (reference sequence). The CDR3 region has the DNA TGTGCCTGGAGCGAGGGGAGGGGTTACGAGCAGTACTTC. Its protein is CAWSEGRGYEQYF.

The rearrangement joins TRBV7-3 to TRBJ2-3, with 7 bases that match TRBD2. Germline loops: CDR1 SGHTA, CDR2 FQGTGA. The length of the CDR3 is 15 residues. V gave up 4 bases and J gave up 4 bases; unmatched junction bases: 8. CDR3 sequence reads: CASSSLIAGADTQYF. The CDR3 DNA is TGTGCCAGCAGCTCCCTAATCGCGGGAGCAGATACGCAGTATTTT.

The chain employs TRBV7-9 and TRBJ1-3, with a tentative D call TRBD1 (5 bases). V lost 5 bases and J lost 4, with 18 bases in between. Germline V gene lookup returns CDR1 SEHNR and CDR2 FQNEAQ (reference sequence). CDR3 length equals 16 residues. The CDR3 DNA sequence: TGTGCCAGCAGCCCATCACAAAGGACAAGGGGAAACACCATATATTTT. The encoded protein is CASSPSQRTRGNTIYF.

This chain uses TRBV3-1 (or the pseudogene TRBV3-2) with TRBJ1-1; D is possibly TRBD1 (6 bases). The CDR3 is 12 amino acids. The germline V gene has CDR1 LGHDT and CDR2 YNNKEL (reference sequence). V lost 8 bases, J lost 8 bases, and 15 bases lay in between. CDR3: CASSLTGAEAFF. The CDR3 DNA is TGTGCCAGCTCCCTGACAGGAGCCGAAGCTTTCTTT.

Written as DNA, the CDR3 is TGTGCCAGCAGCTCGACTAGCGGGGGGGCCTACGAGCAGTACTTC. Protein sequence: CASSSTSGGAYEQYF. V and J are TRBV5-6 and TRBJ2-7; 14 nucleotides agree with TRBD2. This CDR3 contains 15 residues. The V segment lost 3 bases and the J segment 2 bases; nucleotides outside the gene matches: 1. From germline, CDR1 is SGHDT and CDR2 YYEEEE.

J is TRBJ2-7 and V is TRBV27, with TRBD2 matching 12 bases. V gave up 4 bases and J gave up 7 bases; unmatched junction bases: 11. Germline V lookup: CDR1 MNHEY, CDR2 SMNVEV (reference sequence). The length of the CDR3 is 16 residues. This CDR3 reads CASSSKTSGSPFEQYF. CDR3 DNA sequence: TGTGCCAGCAGTTCGAAGACTAGCGGGAGTCCCTTTGAGCAGTACTTC.

Only one count was recorded for this clone. In DNA form, the CDR3 reads TGTGCCAGCAGCTTGGGGCTAGCGCTCTACAATGAGCAGTTCTTC. It codes for CASSLGLALYNEQFF. V is TRBV11-2 and J is TRBJ2-1, with a tentative D call TRBD2 (6 bases). This CDR3 comprises 15 residues. Trimming took off 3 bases at V and 3 bases at J, with 12 bases between the two ends. Germline values: CDR1 SGHAT, CDR2 FQNNGV.

This chain connects TRBV24-1 to TRBJ2-1; 12 positions agree with TRBD2. Per germline, CDR1 KGHDR and CDR2 SFDVKD. The V gene end was trimmed by 2 bases and the J gene end by 6 bases; junction bases not matched to a gene: 4. The CDR3 has 16 residues. CDR3: CATSDSGTSGFNEQFF. CDR3 in DNA: TGTGCCACCAGTGATTCAGGGACTAGCGGGTTCAATGAGCAGTTCTTC.

This chain connects TRBV21-1 to TRBJ1-5. TRBV21-1 has pseudogene status. The CDR3 totals 15 residues. The CDR3 spells CASSKWRGGNQPQHF. The DNA of the CDR3 is TGTGCCAGCAGCAAATGGAGGGGGGGGAATCAGCCCCAGCATTTT.

V and J are TRBV11-3 and TRBJ2-3, with D possibly matching TRBD2 (5 bases). Germline-derived CDR1 and CDR2 are SGHNT and YENEEA. Deletions cut 5 bases from V and 0 bases from J, with 12 bases between. The length of the CDR3 is 15 residues. CDR3 DNA sequence: TGTGCCAGCAGCCGAGTGGCGGGTAGCACAGATACGCAGTATTTT. It specifies CASSRVAGSTDTQYF.

V usage is TRBV18 and J usage is TRBJ1-2; 7 bases fit TRBD1. Germline V gives CDR1 KGHSH, CDR2 LQKENI. CDR3 length: 16 amino acids. Unmatched junction bases numbered 8, after V lost 4 bases and J lost 0 bases. CDR3 amino acids: CASSLQTGTANYGYTF. Here the CDR3 DNA reads TGTGCCAGCTCACTCCAGACAGGGACAGCTAACTATGGCTACACCTTC.

The V and J genes are TRBV20-1 and TRBJ2-3; D gene uncertain. V was shortened by 5 bases and J by 4 bases, with 4 bases between the two germline ends. Germline V CDR1 and CDR2: DFQATT, SNEGSKA (reference sequence). CDR3 length: 10 residues. CDR3 loop: CSAPADTQYF. CDR3 sequence (DNA): TGCAGTGCTCCGGCAGATACGCAGTATTTT.

The rearrangement uses TRBV6-5 and TRBJ2-3; 8 nucleotides line up with TRBD1. The germline V gene has CDR1 MNHEY and CDR2 SVGAGI. V dropped 0 bases and J dropped 3; count of bases not matched to a gene: 2. This CDR3 has 15 residues. The CDR3 sequence is CASSYSNRGTDTQYF. The DNA for the CDR3 is TGTGCCAGCAGTTACTCGAACAGGGGGACAGATACGCAGTATTTT.

The chain recombines TRBV28 with TRBJ1-1; 7 nucleotides line up with TRBD1. With 6 bases clipped from V and 6 bases from J, the junction kept 19 bases outside the gene matches. Germline V gene data show CDR1 as MDHEN and CDR2 as SYDVKM. The CDR3 loop spans 17 amino acids. CDR3 DNA: TGTGCCAGCAGAAAACAGGGGTCAAAGCATCAGGACTCTGAAGCTTTCTTT. Translation: CASRKQGSKHQDSEAFF.